The text below deals with one T cell receptor beta chain. The data stem from a study of control samples from healthy donors and cancer patients. The CDR3 sequence is 18 residues long. Germline V lookup: CDR1 LNHDA, CDR2 SQIVND (reference sequence). Trimming removed 7 bases from V and 6 bases from J; junction bases left unmatched: 20. Produced via immunoSEQ multiplex PCR; TCRdb's table is partial and in-frame only. The top ten hold 0.65% to 0.95% of the sample, which has some 49,000 clones, roughly 92% seen once. The V gene is TRBV19, the J gene TRBJ2-3; 9 nucleotides match TRBD2. Source material: PBMCs. The sequence was collected from a man aged 25 to 40 with colorectal cancer. The DNA of the CDR3 is TGTGCCAGTACCGGGCCGCATCGCGGGGGGGCCCTGGGGGATACGCAGTATTTT. Translating it yields CASTGPHRGGALGDTQYF.